These T cell receptor beta chains were read from a single sample in a study of blood T cell repertoires in COVID-19. Repertoires were generated with immunoSEQ multiplex PCR, while TCRdb's copy carries only in-frame clones and drops some. Of about 120,000 clones listed, more than 80% are singletons. The specimen sequenced was peripheral blood. The receptors come from a man aged 40-49 years with acute or convalescent COVID-19. CDR3s include the opening cysteine and the closing phenylalanine or tryptophan. The D gene is left open where the match is weak. The listing skips clone size in some rows; elsewhere it reads once, few, many or a size class.

J gene	V gene	clone size	D gene	CDR3 length	CDR3 DNA	CDR3 protein
TRBJ2-1	TRBV7-8	.	.	20	TGTGCCAGCACCAACCTTGGGGCAGCCGCTATTCGGGGGAGGGGGGATGAGCAGTTCTTC	CASTNLGAAAIRGRGDEQFF
TRBJ1-1	TRBV6-1	.	TRBD1	14	TGTGCCAGCAATAAGGGACAGGATAACACTGAAGCTTTCTTT	CASNKGQDNTEAFF
TRBJ2-5	TRBV25-1	.	.	15	TGTGCCAGCAGTGACCCGACTAGAAACCAAGAGACCCAGTACTTC	CASSDPTRNQETQYF
TRBJ2-7	TRBV6-1	.	.	15	TGTGCCAGCAGTGAATTAAGAGGGTCACCCTACGAGCAGTACTTC	CASSELRGSPYEQYF
TRBJ2-3	TRBV9	.	.	14	TGTGCCAGCAGCGTATCCCCTAGCGTAGATACGCAGTATTTT	CASSVSPSVDTQYF
TRBJ2-1	TRBV6-1	.	TRBD1	13	TGTGCCAGCAGTGAAGTGACAGGGGGTGAGCAGTTCTTC	CASSEVTGGEQFF
TRBJ1-6	TRBV27	.	.	17	TGTGCCAGCAGTTTATCTCACGGGGGGGCTTATAATTCACCCCTCCACTTT	CASSLSHGGAYNSPLHF
TRBJ1-2	TRBV15	.	.	18	TGTGCCACCAGCAGCCCGCGCATTGGGGCAGGGGAGAACTATGGCTACACCTTC	CATSSPRIGAGENYGYTF
TRBJ1-6	TRBV27	.	TRBD1	15	TGTGCCAGCAGTTTCCCGGACAGGGTGAATTCACCCCTCCACTTT	CASSFPDRVNSPLHF
TRBJ2-7	TRBV6-1	.	TRBD2	16	TGTGCCAGCAGTGTCGCCGGGACTAGCGGGAGTCGGGAGCAGTACTTC	CASSVAGTSGSREQYF
TRBJ1-6	TRBV19	once	TRBD1	15	TGTGCCAGTAGTATGGTGGGACAGGGGAATTCACCCCTCCACTTT	CASSMVGQGNSPLHF
TRBJ1-2	TRBV4-2	.	.	12	TGTGCCAGCGGAGACAGAACCTATGGCTACACCTTC	CASGDRTYGYTF
TRBJ1-1	TRBV7-6	.	.	15	TGTGCCAGCAGCTTAATGGGTAGCGGGGACACTGAAGCTTTCTTT	CASSLMGSGDTEAFF
TRBJ1-2	TRBV11-2	.	TRBD1	15	TGTGCCAGCAGCTCAGGACAGGGGTTCGGCTATGGCTACACCTTC	CASSSGQGFGYGYTF
TRBJ1-2	TRBV11-2	.	.	13	TGTGCCAGCAGCTTAAAAGGGGGCTATGGCTACACCTTC	CASSLKGGYGYTF
TRBJ2-7	TRBV6-2/TRBV6-3	.	TRBD2	16	TGTGCCAGCAGCTCTGGGACTAGCGAATTATACTACGAGCAGTACTTC	CASSSGTSELYYEQYF